This TCR beta chain is from a study of blood T cell repertoires in COVID-19. Study-wide background: From the United States, Italy and Spain came samples of acute and convalescent COVID-19. The cDNA or gDNA used as material had been derived from T cells, B-cell-depleted T cells, or PBMCs.

In the original workflow: By means of reference gene primer amplification, nucleated cell counts were estimated. Libraries were prepared by immunoSEQ multiplex PCR; TCRdb keeps only in-frame clonotypes and omits some of them. The D gene and trimming were derived from the DNA, and the V and J assignments and clone size from that table. This table has under 70,000 clones, roughly three quarters appearing once. This clone occurred a few times. The CDR3 runs to 14 residues. V was clipped by 0 bases and J by 4 bases, with 8 bases between them. The V gene's germline CDR1 is SGHRS and CDR2 YFSETQ. The V gene is TRBV5-1, the J gene TRBJ1-5, with D possibly TRBD1 on 6 matching bases. The sequence came from a woman over 75 with active or convalescent COVID-19. Sequenced: peripheral blood. The CDR3 here is CASSLGRGNQPQHF. In nucleotides, the CDR3 is TGCGCCAGCAGCTTGGGCAGGGGTAATCAGCCCCAGCATTTT.